The 8 T cell receptor beta chains presented below share a single source sample, sequenced in a study of blood T cell repertoires in COVID-19. The assay was immunoSEQ multiplex PCR, and TCRdb's table has in-frame clones only and misses some. This sample has approximately 500,000 clones, with around nine tenths found just once. Source material: peripheral blood. Source of these receptors: a woman between 45 and 60 years old with COVID-19, enrolled during active disease.

The chain carries TRBV4-1 and TRBJ2-7; no firm D call. Trimming took off 4 bases at V and 3 bases at J, with 13 bases between the two ends. The CDR3 consists of 14 residues. CDR1 is MGHRA and CDR2 is YSYEKL in the germline V gene. The CDR3 DNA sequence: TGCGCCAGCAGCCGCGCTGCGGAATTCTACGAGCAGTACTTC. Amino acids: CASSRAAEFYEQYF.

V usage is TRBV3-1 (or the pseudogene TRBV3-2) and J usage is TRBJ2-1; no clear D. The CDR3 totals 11 residues. Germline CDR1 is LGHDT and CDR2 is YNNKEL (reference sequence). The ends were cut back, 1 base at V and 10 bases at J, with 5 bases in the middle. The CDR3 DNA follows: TGTGCCAGCAGCCAAGGCGTCGAGCAGTTCTTC. Its translation: CASSQGVEQFF.

The V gene is TRBV19, the J gene TRBJ1-5; no reliable D call. Germline V CDR1 and CDR2: LNHDA, SQIVND (reference sequence). Trimming cost V 1 base and J 4 bases, with 14 bases left between them. This CDR3 region has 16 residues. DNA for the CDR3: TGTGCCAGTAGTATAGGAGCGGGCAAACGAAATCAGCCCCAGCATTTT. It encodes CASSIGAGKRNQPQHF.

The chain couples TRBV6-5 to TRBJ2-2; 8 bases agree with TRBD1. Per the germline V gene, CDR1 is MNHEY and CDR2 is SVGAGI. V lost 7 bases, J lost 3 bases, and 4 bases stayed unmatched. The length of the CDR3 is 14 residues. CDR3 loop: CASTGGRHTGELFF. The CDR3 DNA reads as TGTGCCAGCACAGGGGGCCGGCACACCGGGGAGCTGTTTTTT.

CDR3 protein: CAIRTKQGRSGNTIYF. The CDR3 bases are TGTGCCATCAGAACCAAACAGGGCCGCTCTGGAAACACCATATATTTT. The chain recombines TRBV10-3 with TRBJ1-3, with a weak D call TRBD1 (6 bases). The CDR3 is 16 residues long. Deletions cut 6 bases from V and 0 bases from J, with 15 bases between. From germline, CDR1 is ENHRY and CDR2 SYGVKD.

This clone was seen a single time. The chain is built from TRBV4-1 and TRBJ2-7; 10 bases agree with TRBD1. With 1 base clipped from V and 5 bases from J, the junction kept 8 bases outside the gene matches. Looked up from germline, CDR1 is MGHRA and CDR2 is YSYEKL. The CDR3 runs 16 residues. CDR3 protein: CASSQAFGTGDDEQYF. The DNA for the CDR3 is TGCGCCAGCAGCCAAGCCTTCGGGACAGGGGACGACGAGCAGTACTTC.

This chain joins TRBV7-6 and TRBJ2-2, with TRBD2 matching over 12 bases. J gave up 8 bases and V 4 bases, and 11 bases lay outside the gene matches. Germline CDR1 is SGHVS and CDR2 is FNYEAQ. The CDR3 sequence is 17 residues long. The CDR3 DNA is TGTGCCAGCAGCTACCCTAGCGGGGGGGCCATCTCAGGGGAGCTGTTTTTT. Protein: CASSYPSGGAISGELFF. Full variable domain (remainder filled in from reference TRBV7-6 and TRBJ2-2): GAGVSQSPRYKVTKRGQDVALRCDPISGHVSLYWYRQALGQGPEFLTYFNYEAQQDKSGLPNDRFSAERPEGSISTLTIQRTEQRDSAMYRCASSYPSGGAISGELFFGEGSRLTVL.

This chain uses TRBV5-1 with TRBJ2-3; 8 bases agree with TRBD1. The CDR3 totals 15 residues. V was pared by 4 bases and J by 5 bases, with 9 bases of the junction left unmatched. Germline V CDR1 and CDR2: SGHRS, YFSETQ. CDR3 DNA sequence: TGCGCCAGCAGCACGACAGGGGACCATGGAGATACGCAGTATTTT. It translates to CASSTTGDHGDTQYF. Full variable domain (rest looked up from reference TRBV5-1 and TRBJ2-3): KAGVTQTPRYLIKTRGQQVTLSCSPISGHRSVSWYQQTPGQGLQFLFEYFSETQRNKGNFPGRFSGRQFSNSRSEMNVSTLELGDSALYLCASSTTGDHGDTQYFGPGTRLTVL.